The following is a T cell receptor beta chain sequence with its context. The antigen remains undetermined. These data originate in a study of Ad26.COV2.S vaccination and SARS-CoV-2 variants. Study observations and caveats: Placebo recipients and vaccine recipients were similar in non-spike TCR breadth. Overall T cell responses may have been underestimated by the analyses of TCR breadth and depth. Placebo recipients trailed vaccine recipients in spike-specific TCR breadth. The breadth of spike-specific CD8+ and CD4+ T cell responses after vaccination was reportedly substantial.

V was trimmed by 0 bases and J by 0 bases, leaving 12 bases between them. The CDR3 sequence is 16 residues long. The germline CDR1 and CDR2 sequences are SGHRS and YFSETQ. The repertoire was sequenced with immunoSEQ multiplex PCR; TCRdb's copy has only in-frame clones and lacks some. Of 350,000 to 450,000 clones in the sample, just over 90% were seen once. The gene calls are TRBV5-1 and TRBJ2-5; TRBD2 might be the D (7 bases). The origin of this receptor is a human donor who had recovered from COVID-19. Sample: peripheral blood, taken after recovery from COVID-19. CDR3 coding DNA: TGCGCCAGCAGCTTGGGCGGGGGCCCGTACCAAGAGACCCAGTACTTC. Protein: CASSLGGGPYQETQYF.